Presented here are 13 T cell receptor beta chains from one specimen sequenced in a study of cytomegalovirus exposure and HLA in healthy donors. Amplification used 60 Vbeta primers and 13 Jbeta primers. Sequencing was performed with immunoSEQ multiplex PCR; in TCRdb, only in-frame clones are kept and a portion is missing. Of 74,000 or so clones listed, approximately 75% are singletons. Sequenced input: PBMCs. The receptor set was obtained from a woman in her forties in good health and CMV-seronegative.

The chain links TRBV2 to TRBJ1-5; 7 nucleotides match TRBD1. Trimming took 7 bases from V and 5 from J; bases not matched to a gene: 8. The CDR3 has 14 amino acids. Germline values: CDR1 SNHLY, CDR2 FYNNEI. DNA for the CDR3: TGTGCCAGCACCCTAACGACAGGGTATCAGCCCCAGCATTTT. This codes for CASTLTTGYQPQHF.

This clone has a handful of counts. The chain joins TRBV29-1 to TRBJ2-7, with 9 bases identical to TRBD1. Unmatched junction bases numbered 2, after V lost 6 bases and J lost 2 bases. Germline V gene sequence: CDR1 SQVTM, CDR2 ANQGSEA. This CDR3 is 12 amino acids long. CDR3 DNA: TGCAGCGTACGGACAGGGGCCTACGAGCAGTACTTC. Translated: CSVRTGAYEQYF.

The chain joins TRBV11-3 to TRBJ2-1; the match to TRBD1 covers 8 bases. Per germline, CDR1 SGHNT and CDR2 YENEEA. This CDR3 contains 16 residues. Trimming removed 3 bases from V and 1 base from J; junction bases left unmatched: 5. CDR3 protein: CASSFDRGRSYNEQFF. CDR3 nucleotides: TGTGCCAGCAGCTTCGACAGGGGTCGGTCCTACAATGAGCAGTTCTTC.

Here the CDR3 reads CASSRQKIYGYTF. The CDR3 DNA sequence: TGTGCCAGCAGCAGACAGAAGATCTATGGCTACACCTTC. The chain uses TRBV6-1 and TRBJ1-2; a weak D match, TRBD1 (5 bases). CDR1 MNHNS and CDR2 SASEGT come from the germline V gene. The CDR3 is 13 residues long. The V end was cut by 6 bases, the J end by 4 bases, with 12 bases between.

This clone was seen only once. The chain is built from TRBV15 and TRBJ1-4, with D possibly being TRBD1 (5 bases). Germline V gene lookup returns CDR1 LNHNV and CDR2 YYDKDF (reference sequence). The CDR3 has 13 amino acids. V dropped 3 bases and J dropped 7 bases, with 9 bases sitting between them. CDR3 loop: CATSRGLREKLFF. The CDR3 bases are TGTGCCACCAGCAGGGGGCTTCGTGAAAAACTGTTTTTT.

The CDR3, as DNA: TGTGCCAGCAGTTTATACCAGGGGGCGGACGAAAAACTGTTTTTT. Translated, it gives CASSLYQGADEKLFF. V and J are TRBV27 and TRBJ1-4; TRBD1 aligns across 8 bases. CDR3 length: 15 residues. J was trimmed by 8 bases and V by 1 base; bases with no gene match: 6. Per the germline V gene, CDR1 is MNHEY and CDR2 is SMNVEV (reference sequence).

The rearrangement joins TRBV15 to TRBJ2-5; D perhaps matches TRBD1 (6 bases). The length of the CDR3 is 15 residues. The germline V gene encodes CDR1 LNHNV and CDR2 YYDKDF (reference sequence). Trimming stripped 2 bases from V and 3 bases from J, with 13 bases between. As DNA, the CDR3 is TGTGCCACCAGCAGAACAGGGACCCGGGAAGAGACCCAGTACTTC. Protein product: CATSRTGTREETQYF.

This clone was seen a few times. The chain is built from TRBV6-1 and TRBJ1-5, with TRBD1 matching 8 bases. Trimming cost V 3 bases and J 4 bases; bases outside gene matches: 8. The CDR3 covers 16 residues. CDR1 is MNHNS and CDR2 is SASEGT in the germline V gene. The CDR3 sequence is CASSEGGQGRNQPQHF. CDR3 DNA sequence: TGTGCCAGCAGTGAGGGCGGACAGGGTCGGAATCAGCCCCAGCATTTT.

CDR3 DNA: TGTGCCAGTAGTCCAAGCGGGACGACTCGAGAGACCCAGTACTTC. Translated: CASSPSGTTRETQYF. This chain connects TRBV19 to TRBJ2-5, with 7 bases fitting TRBD2. Germline V gene lookup returns CDR1 LNHDA and CDR2 SQIVND (reference sequence). The V and J ends lost 5 bases and 4 bases, in that order; junction bases with no gene match: 10. This CDR3 is built from 15 residues.

This clone occurred a few times. DNA of the CDR3: TGTGCCAGCAGCAGCACAGGGAATGAGCAGTTCTTC. Encoded protein: CASSSTGNEQFF. This chain uses TRBV5-8 with TRBJ2-1, with a tentative D call TRBD1 (6 bases). The CDR3 loop spans 12 amino acids. Germline values: CDR1 SGHTS, CDR2 YDEGEE. The V end was cut by 4 bases, the J end by 7 bases, with 9 bases between.

The chain carries TRBV1 and TRBJ2-2; no check of the table's D call, TRBD2, against the DNA was made. TRBV1 is labeled a pseudogene. CDR3 size: 19 residues. CDR3 in amino acids: CTSSQETPSRAGITGELFF. The DNA for the CDR3 is TGCACCAGCAGCCAAGAAACCCCCTCCCGAGCGGGGATCACCGGGGAGCTGTTTTTT.

The J gene is TRBJ1-1, the V gene TRBV27; 9 nucleotides match TRBD1. With V trimmed by 6 bases and J by 2 bases, 4 bases remained unmatched. The CDR3 loop spans 14 amino acids. Germline V gene data show CDR1 as MNHEY and CDR2 as SMNVEV (reference sequence). The CDR3 loop reads CASRDRGSNTEAFF. The CDR3 nucleotides read TGTGCCAGCAGGGACAGGGGTAGTAACACTGAAGCTTTCTTT.

This clone was found a few times. V and J are TRBV7-9 and TRBJ2-4, with 14 bases lining up with TRBD2. V was clipped by 5 bases and J by 5 bases; unmatched bases: 5. This CDR3 region has 16 residues. In germline, CDR1 is SEHNR, CDR2 FQNEAQ (reference sequence). The CDR3 nucleotides are TGTGCCAGCAGCCAAGGGACTAGCGGGAGTCAAAACATTCAGTACTTC. It is translated as CASSQGTSGSQNIQYF.